Below are 5 T cell receptor beta chains sequenced from a single sample in a study of beta chain features in type 1 diabetes. For these receptors, no antigen is known. Study conclusions and caveats: TCRB CDR3 length was moderately but significantly reduced in all four CD4+ subsets of Type 1 diabetes patients.

Every bit of the isolated RNA underwent reverse transcription, so sequencing read expressed TCRB transcripts. Generated by immunoSEQ multiplex PCR, the TCRdb table keeps only in-frame clones and is missing some. The sample consists of about 160,000 clones, around 63% of them appearing once. Sequenced sample: naive CD4+ T cells from blood. These receptors all come from a man aged 25 to 40 with type 1 diabetes.

This chain connects TRBV19 to TRBJ2-5; a possible D gene is TRBD2 (6 bases). Between the trimmed V and J ends, which lost 3 bases and 5 bases, there was a span of 13 bases. From germline, CDR1 is LNHDA and CDR2 SQIVND (reference sequence). The CDR3 length is 14 residues. The CDR3 reads CASSIVASAETQYF. In nucleotides, the CDR3 is TGTGCCAGTAGTATCGTGGCTAGCGCCGAGACCCAGTACTTC.

The genes are TRBV29-1 and TRBJ2-7; 11 nucleotides line up with TRBD1. Germline values: CDR1 SQVTM, CDR2 ANQGSEA. This CDR3 is 13 amino acids long. V lost 5 bases to trimming and J lost 5 bases; unmatched junction nucleotides: 5. CDR3 DNA: TGCAGCGTTTCGGACAGGGGGCTCAACGAGCAGTACTTC. As protein: CSVSDRGLNEQYF.

The chain employs TRBV29-1 and TRBJ1-2; D not resolved. The germline V gene encodes CDR1 SQVTM and CDR2 ANQGSEA. CDR3 length equals 12 residues. DNA for the CDR3: TGCAGTGGCTTCACAGATATCTATGGCTACACCTTC. Amino acid sequence: CSGFTDIYGYTF.

The chain combines TRBV30 with TRBJ2-5; a weak D match, TRBD1 (6 bases). Germline lookup yields CDR1 GTSNPN and CDR2 SVGIG (reference sequence). Trimming shortened V by 4 bases and J by 0 bases, and 9 bases separated the two germline ends. There are 13 residues in the CDR3. CDR3 in amino acids: CAWTTGYQETQYF. DNA of the CDR3: TGTGCCTGGACCACAGGGTACCAAGAGACCCAGTACTTC.

V usage is TRBV25-1 and J usage is TRBJ1-2, with D hard to call. In germline, CDR1 is MGHDK, CDR2 SYGVNS. The CDR3 contains 12 residues. Trimming pared 4 bases from V and 6 bases from J, leaving 9 bases between. The CDR3 DNA reads TGTGCCAGCAGTGGAGGGTCCGATGGCTACACCTTC. Its translation is CASSGGSDGYTF.